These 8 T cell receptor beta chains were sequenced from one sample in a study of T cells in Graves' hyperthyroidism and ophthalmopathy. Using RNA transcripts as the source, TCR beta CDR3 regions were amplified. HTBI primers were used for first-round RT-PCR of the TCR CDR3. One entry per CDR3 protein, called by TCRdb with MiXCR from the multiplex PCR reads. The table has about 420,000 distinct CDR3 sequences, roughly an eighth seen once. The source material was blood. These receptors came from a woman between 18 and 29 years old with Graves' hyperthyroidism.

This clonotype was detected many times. The CDR3 nucleotides read TGCAGCGTTGGAGTCCGTGAAGCTTTCTTT. Its translation is CSVGVREAFF. This chain links TRBV29-1 with TRBJ1-1; unclear D gene. Trimming cost V 4 bases and J 7 bases, with 7 bases left between them. In germline, CDR1 is SQVTM, CDR2 ANQGSEA. This CDR3 contains 10 residues.

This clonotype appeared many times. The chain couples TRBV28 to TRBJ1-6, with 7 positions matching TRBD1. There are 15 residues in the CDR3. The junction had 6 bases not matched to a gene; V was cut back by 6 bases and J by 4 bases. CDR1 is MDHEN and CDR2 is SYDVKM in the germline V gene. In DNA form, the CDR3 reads TGTGCCAGCAGCCCCCGACAGGGTTATAATTCACCCCTCCACTTT. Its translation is CASSPRQGYNSPLHF.

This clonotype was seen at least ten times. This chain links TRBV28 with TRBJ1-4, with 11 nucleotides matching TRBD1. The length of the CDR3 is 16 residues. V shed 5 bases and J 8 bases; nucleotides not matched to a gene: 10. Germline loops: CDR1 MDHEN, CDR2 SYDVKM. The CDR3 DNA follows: TGTGCCAGCAGTGGTGGGGGGACAGGGGGACAAGAAAAACTGTTTTTT. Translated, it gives CASSGGGTGGQEKLFF.

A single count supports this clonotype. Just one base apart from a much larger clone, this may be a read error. CDR3 loop: CASSLDGGPPGGYTF. Written as DNA, the CDR3 is TGTGCCAGCAGTTTAGATGGCGGCCCTCCGGGGGGCTACACCTTC. This chain uses TRBV2 with TRBJ1-2; no reliable D call. The germline V gene has CDR1 SNHLY and CDR2 FYNNEI. The CDR3 consists of 15 residues. Trimming took 5 bases from V and 8 from J, leaving 21 bases between them.

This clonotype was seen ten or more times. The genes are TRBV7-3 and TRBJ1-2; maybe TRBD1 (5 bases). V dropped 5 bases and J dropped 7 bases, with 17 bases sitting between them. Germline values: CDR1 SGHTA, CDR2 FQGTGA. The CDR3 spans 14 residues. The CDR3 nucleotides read TGTGCCAGCAGCCCCGGGGGGTTCACCTCTGGCTACACCTTC. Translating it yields CASSPGGFTSGYTF.

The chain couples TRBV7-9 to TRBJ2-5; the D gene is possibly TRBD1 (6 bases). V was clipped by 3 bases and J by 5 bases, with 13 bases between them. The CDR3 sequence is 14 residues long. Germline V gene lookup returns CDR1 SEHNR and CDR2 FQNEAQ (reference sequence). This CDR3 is CASSFTTGLETQYF. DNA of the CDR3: TGTGCCAGCAGCTTTACTACAGGGTTGGAGACCCAGTACTTC.

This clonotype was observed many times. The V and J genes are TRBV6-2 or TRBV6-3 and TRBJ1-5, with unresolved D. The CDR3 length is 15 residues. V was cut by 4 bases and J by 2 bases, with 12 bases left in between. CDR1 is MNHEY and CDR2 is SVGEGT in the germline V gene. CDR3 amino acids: CASSSLRVGNQPQHF. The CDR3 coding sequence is TGTGCCAGCAGTTCTTTGAGGGTTGGCAATCAGCCCCAGCATTTT.

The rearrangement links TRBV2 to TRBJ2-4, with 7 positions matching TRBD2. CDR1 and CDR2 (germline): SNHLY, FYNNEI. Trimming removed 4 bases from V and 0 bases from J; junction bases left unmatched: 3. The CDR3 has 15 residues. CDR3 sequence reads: CASSGGGVAKNIQYF. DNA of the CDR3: TGTGCCAGCAGTGGGGGGGGGGTAGCCAAAAACATTCAGTACTTC.